Listed below are T cell receptor beta chains from one sample, sequenced in a study of neurological immune-mediated disorders. TCRdb independently ran MiXCR on the 5' RACE reads; one entry per CDR3 protein. The profile shows 30,000 or so distinct CDR3 sequences, approximately 4.5% of them singletons. Sequenced material: PBMCs. Source of these receptors: a man between 18 and 35 years old in good health. Each CDR3 is given with its conserved first and last residue. The D gene is left open where the match is weak. A clone size is listed for some rows: how often the clone was seen (once, few, many), or a class if it is expanded.

V gene	J gene	clone size	D gene	CDR3 protein	CDR3 DNA
TRBV27	TRBJ1-1	many	-	CASRRNTEAFF	TGTGCCAGCAGGCGGAACACTGAAGCTTTCTTT
TRBV20-1	TRBJ2-1	many	-	CSAREYGEQFF	TGCAGTGCTAGAGAGTACGGTGAGCAGTTCTTC
TRBV6-5	TRBJ1-2	many	TRBD1	CASRAGTGNYGYTF	TGTGCCAGCAGGGCCGGGACAGGGAACTATGGCTACACCTTC
TRBV5-1	TRBJ2-7	many	-	CASSLVGYEQYF	TGCGCCAGCAGCTTGGTGGGGTACGAGCAGTACTTC
TRBV5-1	TRBJ1-1	many	-	CASRDQPLLNTEAFF	TGCGCCAGCCGGGACCAACCCTTACTAAACACTGAAGCTTTCTTT
TRBV5-6	TRBJ2-1	many	-	CASSLDRTSTNEQFF	TGTGCCAGCAGCTTGGACAGAACCTCTACAAATGAGCAGTTCTTC
TRBV29-1	TRBJ2-3	many	-	CSVHLGDTQYF	TGCAGCGTCCACCTGGGGGATACGCAGTATTTT
TRBV25-1	TRBJ1-1	many	TRBD1	CASSELDRTDRPEAFF	TGTGCCAGCAGTGAATTGGACAGGACCGATCGCCCTGAAGCTTTCTTT
TRBV5-1	TRBJ1-2	-	-	CASSEGLTNYGYTF	TGCGCCAGCAGCGAAGGACTGACTAACTATGGCTACACCTTC
TRBV5-6	TRBJ1-1	many	-	CASGKGDSNTEAFF	TGTGCCAGCGGAAAGGGGGATTCGAACACTGAAGCTTTCTTT
TRBV29-1	TRBJ2-1	many	-	CSLGPDRSSYNEQFF	TGCAGCCTGGGGCCAGACAGGAGCTCCTACAATGAGCAGTTCTTC
TRBV21-1	TRBJ1-2	many	-	CASVLQGSRDYTF	TGTGCCAGCGTTCTACAGGGATCTCGCGACTACACCTTC
TRBV4-1	TRBJ1-6	many	-	CASSQDPTVSYNSPLHF	TGCGCCAGCAGCCAAGATCCAACGGTCTCCTATAATTCACCCCTCCACTTT
TRBV3-1	TRBJ1-1	many	-	CASSPTANTEAFF	TGTGCCAGCAGTCCGACAGCGAACACTGAAGCTTTCTTT
TRBV7-9	TRBJ1-4	many	-	CASSPDLGGDEKLFF	TGTGCCAGCAGCCCCGACCTGGGCGGAGATGAAAAACTGTTTTTT
TRBV5-6	TRBJ1-1	many	TRBD1	CASSFRDRARETEAFF	TGTGCCAGCAGCTTTCGGGACAGGGCTCGTGAAACTGAAGCTTTCTTT
TRBV20-1	TRBJ2-5	many	-	CSATLDAGETQYF	TGCAGTGCTACCCTCGACGCGGGTGAGACCCAGTACTTC
TRBV4-1	TRBJ1-6	-	-	CASSQAGRGWNSPLHF	TGCGCCAGCAGCCAAGCGGGGAGGGGTTGGAATTCACCCCTCCACTTT
TRBV29-1	TRBJ1-5	many	-	CSVAGTQDQPQHF	TGCAGCGTAGCCGGGACACAGGATCAGCCCCAGCATTTT
TRBV29-1	TRBJ1-1	many	-	CSVSIQGRNTEAFF	TGCAGCGTTTCGATTCAGGGGAGGAACACTGAAGCTTTCTTT
TRBV10-3	TRBJ1-5	-	TRBD1	CAISQGADNQPQHF	TGTGCCATCAGCCAGGGGGCGGACAATCAGCCCCAGCATTTT
TRBV6-5	TRBJ2-2	many	TRBD2	CASSPAGGPETGELFF	TGTGCCAGCAGTCCAGCGGGGGGGCCGGAAACCGGGGAGCTGTTTTTT
TRBV6-1	TRBJ2-7	many	-	CASSESAGRNEQYF	TGTGCCAGCAGTGAATCGGCAGGGAGGAACGAGCAGTACTTC
TRBV7-9	TRBJ2-2	many	TRBD1	CASSFAGTGGTGELFF	TGTGCCAGCAGCTTCGCCGGGACAGGAGGCACCGGGGAGCTGTTTTTT
TRBV12-3/TRBV12-4	TRBJ2-1	many	-	CASRPRQRGSSYNEQFF	TGTGCCAGCAGGCCACGTCAAAGGGGGAGCTCCTACAATGAGCAGTTCTTC
TRBV18	TRBJ2-5	many	-	CASSPFLGGAQQETQYF	TGTGCCAGCTCACCGTTCCTTGGTGGGGCCCAGCAAGAGACCCAGTACTTC
TRBV19	TRBJ2-6	-	-	CASRLNQGRLSGANVLTF	TGTGCCAGTAGGCTGAATCAGGGGAGACTCTCTGGGGCCAACGTCCTGACTTTC
TRBV9	TRBJ2-3	many	-	CASSVDRGVGTDTQYF	TGTGCCAGCAGCGTAGATAGAGGGGTTGGCACAGATACGCAGTATTTT
TRBV6-2/TRBV6-3	TRBJ1-5	many	-	CASSYWESNQPQHF	TGTGCCAGCAGTTATTGGGAGAGCAATCAGCCCCAGCATTTT
TRBV5-1	TRBJ1-1	many	TRBD1	CASSSLQGAVKTEAFF	TGCGCCAGCAGCTCCTTACAGGGGGCTGTGAAGACTGAAGCTTTCTTT
TRBV10-3	TRBJ1-1	few	-	CAISESVYRMTEAFF	TGTGCCATCAGTGAGTCGGTTTACAGGATGACTGAAGCTTTCTTT
TRBV12-3/TRBV12-4	TRBJ2-3	many	TRBD2	CASSLRRGGTDTQYF	TGTGCCAGCAGTTTGCGGCGGGGGGGCACAGATACGCAGTATTTT
TRBV11-3	TRBJ2-1	many	-	CASSLDQGGSSSYNEQFF	TGTGCCAGCAGCTTAGATCAAGGGGGATCTAGCTCCTACAATGAGCAGTTCTTC
TRBV10-3	TRBJ2-1	many	-	CAISEGQNVNEQFF	TGTGCCATCAGTGAGGGGCAGAACGTCAATGAGCAGTTCTTC
TRBV20-1	TRBJ1-6	many	-	CSASLSFGRGKYNSPLHF	TGCAGTGCTAGTTTGAGTTTTGGAAGGGGAAAATATAATTCACCCCTCCACTTT
TRBV7-3	TRBJ2-1	many	-	CASSLTVSGAGEQFF	TGTGCCAGCAGCTTGACGGTATCGGGGGCAGGGGAGCAGTTCTTC
TRBV12-3/TRBV12-4	TRBJ2-5	many	-	CASRAEGETQYF	TGTGCCAGTAGGGCAGAGGGGGAGACCCAGTACTTC
TRBV6-1	TRBJ2-5	many	-	CASSIASQETQYF	TGTGCCAGCAGTATTGCGAGTCAAGAGACCCAGTACTTC
TRBV3-1	TRBJ1-6	many	-	CASSRGTSNSPLHF	TGTGCCAGCAGCCGCGGGACAAGTAATTCACCCCTCCACTTT
TRBV6-5	TRBJ2-3	many	-	CASSYAISTDTQYF	TGTGCCAGCAGTTACGCGATTTCCACAGATACGCAGTATTTT
TRBV7-2	TRBJ1-5	many	-	CASSFDNQPQHF	TGTGCCAGCAGCTTCGACAATCAGCCCCAGCATTTT